A single sample is the source of the 18 T cell receptor beta chains below, sequenced in a study of blood T cell repertoires in COVID-19. The repertoire was sequenced with immunoSEQ multiplex PCR; TCRdb's copy has only in-frame clones and lacks some. The repertoire has about 380,000 clones, around 91% of them found once; the top ten carry 6.5% to 7%. The material sequenced was peripheral blood. These receptor sequences come from a man younger than 30 with active or convalescent COVID-19.

The gene calls are TRBV9 and TRBJ1-5, with 7 bases fitting TRBD1. The CDR3 is 13 amino acids. V trimming: 7 bases; J trimming: 3 bases; junction bases outside the gene matches: 4. Germline loops: CDR1 SGDLS, CDR2 YYNGEE. The CDR3 is CASGGTVNQPQHF. CDR3 sequence (DNA): TGTGCCAGCGGAGGGACAGTCAATCAGCCCCAGCATTTT.

The DNA for the CDR3 is TGTGCCAGCAGCCCGATCGGCTCCTACAATGAGCAGTTCTTC. It specifies CASSPIGSYNEQFF. The chain recombines TRBV7-9 with TRBJ2-1; no definite D call. The CDR3 length is 14 residues. The V end lost 5 bases, the J end lost 0 bases, and 8 bases lay between the germline ends. Germline V gene lookup returns CDR1 SEHNR and CDR2 FQNEAQ (reference sequence).

V gene TRBV19 combines with J gene TRBJ1-2, with D possibly being TRBD1 (6 bases). The CDR3 is 14 residues long. Trimming left V 6 bases short and J 4 bases short, with 15 bases between. Germline V gene sequence: CDR1 LNHDA, CDR2 SQIVND (reference sequence). CDR3 bases: TGTGCCAGTAGGCCAGGGGATCTCGGCTATGGCTACACCTTC. Amino acids: CASRPGDLGYGYTF.

This clone was observed once. The chain is built from TRBV4-3 and TRBJ1-4, with 9 bases identical to TRBD1. The V gene end was trimmed by 7 bases and the J gene end by 7 bases; junction bases not matched to a gene: 7. The CDR3 extends over 14 amino acids. The germline V gene encodes CDR1 LGHNA and CDR2 YSLEER. CDR3 protein: CASNPDRGFEKLFF. The CDR3 DNA reads as TGCGCCAGCAACCCCGACAGGGGGTTTGAAAAACTGTTTTTT.

J is TRBJ2-3 and V is TRBV18, with 9 bases identical to TRBD2. Trimming removed 3 bases from V and 4 bases from J; junction bases left unmatched: 8. CDR1 KGHSH and CDR2 LQKENI come from the germline V gene. The CDR3 is 16 amino acids. DNA for the CDR3: TGTGCCAGCTCACCCGTAGCGGGAGTTTCGGCAGATACGCAGTATTTT. This sequence encodes CASSPVAGVSADTQYF.

The CDR3 spells CASSPVGGYEQYF. The CDR3 nucleotides read TGTGCCAGCAGCCCTGTGGGGGGTTACGAGCAGTACTTC. The rearrangement links TRBV7-9 to TRBJ2-7, with D tentatively TRBD2 (6 bases). Deletions cut 5 bases from V and 4 bases from J, with 12 bases between. The CDR3 is 13 residues long. CDR1 is SEHNR and CDR2 is FQNEAQ in the germline V gene (reference sequence). Full variable domain (rest looked up from reference TRBV7-9 and TRBJ2-7): DTGVSQNPRHKITKRGQNVTFRCDPISEHNRLYWYRQTLGQGPEFLTYFQNEAQLEKSRLLSDRFSAERPKGSFSTLEIQRTEQGDSAMYLCASSPVGGYEQYFGPGTRLTVT.

This clone was seen a handful of times. The chain carries TRBV28 and TRBJ1-2; D remains ambiguous. Germline V gene sequence: CDR1 MDHEN, CDR2 SYDVKM. This CDR3 contains 12 residues. Trimming pared 7 bases from V and 3 bases from J, leaving 9 bases between. The CDR3 nucleotides read TGTGCCAGCAAGCAGAGGCACTATGGCTACACCTTC. This translates into CASKQRHYGYTF.

This chain links TRBV9 with TRBJ1-5, with 8 bases that match TRBD1. The J segment lost 6 bases and the V segment lost 3 bases, leaving 8 bases of the junction unmatched. Germline V gene data show CDR1 as SGDLS and CDR2 as YYNGEE. The CDR3 runs to 15 residues. The CDR3: CASSETGEFFQPQHF. As DNA, the CDR3 is TGTGCCAGCAGCGAGACAGGGGAATTCTTTCAGCCCCAGCATTTT. Using reference TRBV9 and TRBJ1-5 for the parts outside the CDR3, the full variable domain is DSGVTQTPKHLITATGQRVTLRCSPRSGDLSVYWYQQSLDQGLQFLIQYYNGEERAKGNILERFSAQQFPDLHSELNLSSLELGDSALYFCASSETGEFFQPQHFGDGTRLSIL.

A few counts support this clone. The chain has TRBV5-4 and TRBJ1-1, with a possible D match to TRBD1 (6 bases). The CDR3 extends over 15 amino acids. V gave up 1 base and J gave up 8 bases, with 18 bases separating them. Germline values: CDR1 SGHNT, CDR2 YYREEE (reference sequence). The CDR3 spells CASSLLRPGVTEAFF. In nucleotides, the CDR3 is TGTGCCAGCAGCTTGTTACGGCCAGGGGTAACCGAAGCTTTCTTT.

The chain links TRBV5-1 to TRBJ1-5; possibly TRBD1 for D (6 bases). Germline CDR1 is SGHRS and CDR2 is YFSETQ. V lost 4 bases and J lost 7, with 12 bases in between. The length of the CDR3 is 13 residues. The CDR3 bases are TGCGCCAGCAGCCCGGACAGTGGGCAGCCCCAGCATTTT. This codes for CASSPDSGQPQHF. Full variable domain (remainder filled in from reference TRBV5-1 and TRBJ1-5): KAGVTQTPRYLIKTRGQQVTLSCSPISGHRSVSWYQQTPGQGLQFLFEYFSETQRNKGNFPGRFSGRQFSNSRSEMNVSTLELGDSALYLCASSPDSGQPQHFGDGTRLSIL.

V usage is TRBV5-1 and J usage is TRBJ2-1; 11 bases align to TRBD2. With 4 bases clipped from V and 5 bases from J, the junction kept 8 bases outside the gene matches. The germline V gene has CDR1 SGHRS and CDR2 YFSETQ. This CDR3 contains 16 residues. The CDR3 reads CASSLPTSGKNNEQFF. The DNA for the CDR3 is TGCGCCAGCAGCCTCCCGACTAGCGGGAAGAACAATGAGCAGTTCTTC.

The gene calls are TRBV5-6 and TRBJ2-1; D perhaps matches TRBD1 (5 bases). V lost 4 bases, J lost 6 bases, and 14 bases lay in between. The CDR3 consists of 14 residues. Germline CDR1 and CDR2: SGHDT and YYEEEE. As DNA, the CDR3 is TGTGCCAGCAGCCCGACAGAATTCTTCAATGAGCAGTTCTTC. Protein: CASSPTEFFNEQFF.

DNA for the CDR3: TGTGCCAGCAGCGAAAGGTGGAGGGCCCACGAGCAGTACTTC. This gives the protein CASSERWRAHEQYF. The chain links TRBV21-1 to TRBJ2-7; whether TRBD2, the table's D call, matches the DNA was not checked. TRBV21-1 corresponds to a pseudogene. The CDR3 runs to 14 residues.

The chain links TRBV24-1 to TRBJ2-3; 7 nucleotides match TRBD1. CDR3 length equals 16 residues. V was pared by 0 bases and J by 2 bases, with 4 bases of the junction left unmatched. The germline V gene encodes CDR1 KGHDR and CDR2 SFDVKD. CDR3 nucleotides: TGTGCCACCAGTGATTTGGGGGACAGACACACAGATACGCAGTATTTT. Translated: CATSDLGDRHTDTQYF.

The CDR3 here is CASSQEWGVVYNSPLHF. For the CDR3, the DNA is TGCGCCAGCAGCCAAGAGTGGGGGGTAGTCTATAATTCACCCCTCCACTTT. The chain carries TRBV4-3 and TRBJ1-6, with D possibly TRBD1 on 5 matching bases. The CDR3 sequence is 17 residues long. Germline V gene sequence: CDR1 LGHNA, CDR2 YSLEER. V was trimmed by 0 bases and J by 3 bases, leaving 12 bases between them.

The J gene is TRBJ2-5, the V gene TRBV28; 11 nucleotides line up with TRBD1. CDR1 is MDHEN and CDR2 is SYDVKM in the germline V gene. Trimming took 9 bases from V and 4 from J; bases not matched to a gene: 7. This CDR3 is 14 amino acids long. CDR3 residues: CASGQGASRETQYF. The DNA for the CDR3 is TGTGCCAGTGGACAGGGGGCCTCCAGAGAGACCCAGTACTTC. Full variable domain (remainder filled in from reference TRBV28 and TRBJ2-5): DVKVTQSSRYLVKRTGEKVFLECVQDMDHENMFWYRQDPGLGLRLIYFSYDVKMKEKGDIPEGYSVSREKKERFSLILESASTNQTSMYLCASGQGASRETQYFGPGTRLLVL.

This rearrangement joins TRBV6-2 or TRBV6-3 to TRBJ1-1; D ambiguous. V gave up 2 bases and J gave up 5 bases, with 18 bases separating them. The length of the CDR3 is 16 residues. Germline loops: CDR1 MNHEY, CDR2 SVGEGT. For the CDR3, the DNA is TGTGCCAGCAGTTACCAAACACAATGGGGAGCGACTGAAGCTTTCTTT. It codes for CASSYQTQWGATEAFF.

The chain has TRBV2 and TRBJ1-5; D ambiguous. Trimming removed 6 bases at V and 0 bases at J, with 12 bases between. The CDR3 totals 15 residues. Germline values: CDR1 SNHLY, CDR2 FYNNEI. CDR3 DNA: TGTGCCAGCAGGTTTGGAGGATATAGCAATCAGCCCCAGCATTTT. Its translation is CASRFGGYSNQPQHF.